The source of this T cell receptor (beta chain) is a study of blood T cell repertoires in COVID-19. This CDR3 has 14 residues. Germline V gene lookup returns CDR1 SGHTS and CDR2 YDEGEE. V lost 0 bases and J 3 bases, leaving 10 bases between the germline ends. Some clones are missing from TCRdb's copy, which holds only in-frame ones; the method was immunoSEQ multiplex PCR. Of approximately 230,000 clones listed, less than 90% are singletons. J is TRBJ2-7 and V is TRBV5-8, with D possibly being TRBD1 (6 bases). This receptor was obtained from a young man with active or convalescent COVID-19. Sequenced sample: peripheral blood. CDR3 coding DNA: TGTGCCAGCAGCTTGGGACAGGTCTTCTACGAGCAGTACTTC. Protein sequence: CASSLGQVFYEQYF.